This TCR beta chain stems from a study of beta chain features in type 1 diabetes. For the study at large: Some 99 million sorted cells were examined across all samples. General study points: In every one of the four CD4+ subsets, TCRB CDR3s were moderately but significantly shorter in Type 1 diabetes patients. Any HLA effect on TCRB rearrangement was left unresolved by small sub-analyses.

The CDR3 sequence is 11 residues long. Per the germline V gene, CDR1 is SNHLY and CDR2 is FYNNEI. This clone was detected only a few times. Its matching antigen is unknown. Every bit of the isolated RNA underwent reverse transcription, so sequencing read expressed TCRB transcripts. Around 3.9 million reads per sample were averaged for naive, central memory and regulatory samples. Data came from immunoSEQ multiplex PCR; TCRdb stores just in-frame clones and leaves some out. The table includes about 710,000 clones, about an eighth detected once. The source is a man between 18 and 35 years old with type 1 diabetes. The sequenced sample was naive CD4+ T cells from blood. This chain joins TRBV2 and TRBJ1-4; D is undetermined. CDR3 protein: CVSRRDEKLFF. CDR3 sequence (DNA): TGTGTTAGCCGTAGGGATGAAAAACTGTTTTTT.